This T cell receptor beta chain was captured by sequencing in a study of CD8 T cells in ankylosing spondylitis. CDR1 is LNHDA and CDR2 is SQIVND in the germline V gene (reference sequence). With 0 bases removed from V and 5 bases from J, the gap between germline ends came to 11 bases. This CDR3 has 15 residues. General study results and limits: Past studies reported some motif variants in reactive arthritis synovial fluid and blood. What appeared characteristic of ankylosing spondylitis blood was a TCR beta motif of eight or nine highly homologous variants. Reported data indicate significant enrichment of disease-linked clones within matched ankylosing spondylitis synovial fluid.

Of note for this clonotype: Its antigen is not known.

Preparation of TCR beta libraries was done by quantitative 5'-RACE with molecular barcodes. TCRdb passed the 5' RACE reads through MiXCR, listing each CDR3 protein once. The table has about 480,000 distinct CDR3 sequences, roughly 18% seen once; the top ten hold 0.95% to 1.1%. The sample consisted of blood, either unsorted or a sorted T cell fraction (not recorded which). This chain uses TRBV19 with TRBJ2-1; no definite D call. The sequence was collected from a male donor with ankylosing spondylitis. The CDR3 coding sequence is TGTGCCAGTAGTATAGACAGGTCCAGCGACAATGAGCAGTTCTTC. As protein: CASSIDRSSDNEQFF. The complete variable domain, with remaining parts taken from reference TRBV19 and TRBJ2-1, reads DGGITQSPKYLFRKEGQNVTLSCEQNLNHDAMYWYRQDPGQGLRLIYYSQIVNDFQKGDIAEGYSVSREKKESFPLTVTSAQKNPTAFYLCASSIDRSSDNEQFFGPGTRLTVL.